This T cell receptor beta chain emerged from a study of cytomegalovirus exposure and HLA in healthy donors. PCR was performed using 60 Vbeta and 13 Jbeta primers. The repertoire was sequenced with immunoSEQ multiplex PCR; TCRdb's copy has only in-frame clones and lacks some. Its listing shows 77,000 or so clones. The CDR3 contains 14 residues. J was trimmed by 2 bases and V by 4 bases; bases with no gene match: 3. Germline loops: CDR1 SGHAT, CDR2 FQDESV (reference sequence). Sequencing was carried out using PBMCs. This rearrangement joins TRBV11-1 to TRBJ1-1; 8 nucleotides agree with TRBD1. The clonotype comes from a man aged 30 to 39 in good health and CMV-seronegative. For the CDR3, the DNA is TGTGCCAGCAGCTGGGACAGGACAAACACTGAAGCTTTCTTT. Translation gives CASSWDRTNTEAFF.